The clone carrying this T cell receptor beta chain was seen only a few times. Its specificity is not known. After template switching added a universal primer site, the resulting cDNA carried unique molecular identifiers. In TCRdb, the 5' RACE reads were re-called with MiXCR into one record per CDR3 protein. The repertoire has 1.5 million to 2 million distinct CDR3 sequences, around 29% of them found once; the top ten carry roughly 0.3%. This sample is drawn from a study of identical twins. V lost 7 bases, J lost 0 bases, and 7 bases stayed unmatched. This CDR3 region has 16 residues. Germline-derived CDR1 and CDR2 are SGHRS and YFSETQ. Points from the study as a whole: Potential partial confounding of zero-insertion analyses by invariant MAIT and iNKT cells was noted. Beta out-of-frame sequences displayed a weaker excess of sharing between twins. Memory repertoires showed no such pattern, whereas abundant cord blood beta clonotypes carried fewer insertions.

The chain joins TRBV5-1 to TRBJ2-1; 10 bases are a match to TRBD2. Sequencing was performed on cord blood. This receptor was obtained from a newborn girl in good health. In DNA, the CDR3 is TGCGCCAGCCTCCCCGCTAGCGGGGGCTCCTACAATGAGCAGTTCTTC. Translation: CASLPASGGSYNEQFF.